The 27 T cell receptor beta chains reported below all come from one sample, sequenced in a study of blood T cell repertoires in COVID-19. The table came from immunoSEQ multiplex PCR; TCRdb's copy has only in-frame clones and leaves some out. The table records 100,000 to 150,000 clones, more than 90% of them present only once. What was sequenced was peripheral blood. These receptor sequences come from a man aged 45 to 65 with active COVID-19.

The rearrangement links TRBV5-1 to TRBJ2-3, with TRBD2 matching 9 bases. Unmatched junction bases numbered 12, after V lost 4 bases and J lost 6 bases. The germline CDR1 and CDR2 sequences are SGHRS and YFSETQ. The CDR3 contains 16 residues. CDR3 bases: TGCGCCAGCAGCCCCGGGAAGCGGGGGGCCAGGGATACGCAGTATTTT. Translated, it gives CASSPGKRGARDTQYF.

The J gene is TRBJ2-2, the V gene TRBV27; 12 bases are a match to TRBD2. J gave up 6 bases and V 5 bases, and 7 bases lay outside the gene matches. This CDR3 is built from 16 residues. Germline V gene data show CDR1 as MNHEY and CDR2 as SMNVEV (reference sequence). The CDR3 sequence is CASSKTSGGGAGELFF. In DNA, the CDR3 is TGTGCCAGCAGTAAGACTAGCGGGGGAGGGGCCGGGGAGCTGTTTTTT.

This chain connects TRBV5-1 to TRBJ2-3, with D possibly matching TRBD1 (5 bases). The V gene lost 2 bases and the J gene lost 0 bases, with 10 bases spanning the gap. Germline CDR1 is SGHRS and CDR2 is YFSETQ. The CDR3 runs 15 residues. Here the CDR3 DNA reads TGCGCCAGCAGCTTAGGGGCAGGGAGCACAGATACGCAGTATTTT. Amino acid sequence: CASSLGAGSTDTQYF.

This clone appeared a few times. The chain carries TRBV2 and TRBJ1-3; unclear D gene. V lost 2 bases and J lost 4, with 12 bases in between. This CDR3 contains 15 residues. Germline CDR1 reads SNHLY; CDR2 reads FYNNEI. In DNA, the CDR3 is TGTGCCAGCAGTGAAAGCACGGTAGTCGGAAACACCATATATTTT. This translates into CASSESTVVGNTIYF.

This clone was seen a handful of times. The rearrangement joins TRBV9 to TRBJ1-6, with TRBD1 as a possible D gene (5 bases). CDR1 is SGDLS and CDR2 is YYNGEE in the germline V gene. The V gene lost 0 bases and the J gene lost 8 bases, with 9 bases spanning the gap. The CDR3 is made up of 14 amino acids. The DNA for the CDR3 is TGTGCCAGCAGCGTAGAGGGGTTAGATTCACCCCTCCACTTT. This encodes CASSVEGLDSPLHF.

V usage is TRBV30 and J usage is TRBJ2-1; 12 bases are a match to TRBD2. The V gene's germline CDR1 is GTSNPN and CDR2 SVGIG (reference sequence). After removal of 5 bases from V and 10 bases from J, the junction contained 6 bases not matched to a gene. The CDR3 has 13 amino acids. CDR3 protein: CAWHLAGGSEQFF. The CDR3 DNA reads TGTGCCTGGCATCTAGCGGGAGGGTCCGAGCAGTTCTTC. The full variable domain, completed using reference TRBV30 and TRBJ2-1, is SQTIHQWPATLVQPVGSPLSLECTVEGTSNPNLYWYRQAAGRGLQLLFYSVGIGQISSEVPQNLSASRPQDRQFILSSKKLLLSDSGFYLCAWHLAGGSEQFFGPGTRLTVL.

The chain has TRBV10-2 and TRBJ2-1; 10 bases line up with TRBD2. This CDR3 region has 14 residues. Germline CDR1 WSHSY, CDR2 SAAADI. The V gene end was trimmed by 6 bases and the J gene end by 7 bases; junction bases not matched to a gene: 6. The CDR3 nucleotides are TGCGCCAGCAGGCTAGCGGGAGCGGGGAATGAGCAGTTCTTC. Its translation is CASRLAGAGNEQFF.

V and J are TRBV7-8 and TRBJ2-2; 9 nucleotides line up with TRBD2. This CDR3 comprises 15 residues. The germline V gene has CDR1 SGHVS and CDR2 FQNEAQ. Germline trimming cut 2 bases from V and 4 bases from J; bases unmatched to any gene: 2. The DNA for the CDR3 is TGTGCCAGCAGCTTACGACTAGCGGTCACCGGGGAGCTGTTTTTT. This sequence encodes CASSLRLAVTGELFF.

This chain joins TRBV5-4 and TRBJ2-5, with TRBD2 matching over 15 bases. V trimming: 4 bases; J trimming: 5 bases; junction bases outside the gene matches: 6. The CDR3 is 16 residues long. Germline-derived CDR1 and CDR2 are SGHNT and YYREEE (reference sequence). CDR3 in amino acids: CASSQGLAGGWETQYF. CDR3 in DNA: TGTGCCAGCAGCCAGGGACTAGCGGGAGGTTGGGAGACCCAGTACTTC.

A word on this clone: The limits of the CDR3 on the DNA are not certain, so only TCRdb's listed CDR3 is given. CDR3 sequence: CASSSSALQGSEQYF. The genes are TRBV6-5 and TRBJ2-7; the table gives TRBD1 as D, unverified against the DNA. The V gene's germline CDR1 is MNHEY and CDR2 SVGAGI. The CDR3 has 15 amino acids, counting both end residues.

This rearrangement joins TRBV7-9 to TRBJ1-1, with D possibly matching TRBD1 (6 bases). With 3 bases removed from V and 0 bases from J, the gap between germline ends came to 8 bases. Germline-derived CDR1 and CDR2 are SEHNR and FQNEAQ (reference sequence). CDR3 length: 14 amino acids. CDR3 sequence (DNA): TGTGCCAGCAGCTTTGCAGGGGTGAACACTGAAGCTTTCTTT. Amino acid sequence: CASSFAGVNTEAFF. The complete variable domain, with remaining parts taken from reference TRBV7-9 and TRBJ1-1, reads DTGVSQNPRHKITKRGQNVTFRCDPISEHNRLYWYRQTLGQGPEFLTYFQNEAQLEKSRLLSDRFSAERPKGSFSTLEIQRTEQGDSAMYLCASSFAGVNTEAFFGQGTRLTVV.

This sequence joins TRBV7-8 and TRBJ1-1; no definite D call. This CDR3 is 13 amino acids long. The germline V and J ends were trimmed by 8 bases and 6 bases, with 16 bases remaining between them. Germline assignment: CDR1 SGHVS and CDR2 FQNEAQ. The CDR3 DNA sequence: TGTGCCAGCCGGAGGGCCGTGGAGGCTGAAGCTTTCTTT. This translates into CASRRAVEAEAFF.

The chain joins TRBV6-6 to TRBJ2-5; 8 positions agree with TRBD2. From germline, CDR1 is MNHNY and CDR2 SVGAGI (reference sequence). This CDR3 region has 12 residues. V lost 6 bases and J lost 4; bases outside the gene matches: 1. The CDR3 is CASRAGAETQYF. In DNA, the CDR3 is TGTGCCAGCAGAGCGGGGGCAGAGACCCAGTACTTC.

V and J are TRBV24-1 and TRBJ2-5; D remains ambiguous. V was pared by 2 bases and J by 2 bases, with 11 bases between. Looked up from germline, CDR1 is KGHDR and CDR2 is SFDVKD. The CDR3 has 15 residues. The CDR3 sequence: CATSDSTERQETQYF. CDR3 sequence (DNA): TGTGCCACCAGTGATTCTACAGAGAGACAAGAGACCCAGTACTTC.

This clone was observed once. The chain is built from TRBV29-1 and TRBJ2-1, with 8 bases aligning to TRBD1. The CDR3 sequence is 12 residues long. Germline V CDR1 and CDR2: SQVTM, ANQGSEA. J gave up 3 bases and V 8 bases, and 3 bases lay outside the gene matches. CDR3 sequence (DNA): TGCAGCCAGGGGACAGGCTACAATGAGCAGTTCTTC. Translating it yields CSQGTGYNEQFF.

The genes are TRBV6-5 and TRBJ1-1, with D hard to call. CDR1 is MNHEY, CDR2 SVGAGI, per germline. V lost 8 bases and J lost 6, with 19 bases in between. CDR3 length: 14 amino acids. This CDR3 is CASDARRVSSEAFF. CDR3 in DNA: TGTGCCAGCGATGCGAGGCGTGTCAGCTCTGAAGCTTTCTTT.

This chain uses TRBV7-9 with TRBJ2-7; TRBD1 aligns across 8 bases. The CDR3 has 14 amino acids. Trimming removed 5 bases from V and 5 bases from J; junction bases left unmatched: 8. The germline CDR1 and CDR2 sequences are SEHNR and FQNEAQ (reference sequence). The CDR3 is CASSPRQGQDEQYV. The CDR3 DNA is TGTGCCAGCAGCCCTCGACAGGGGCAGGACGAGCAGTACGTC.

The chain recombines TRBV7-9 with TRBJ2-7, with TRBD2 as a possible D gene (5 bases). The germline CDR1 and CDR2 sequences are SEHNR and FQNEAQ (reference sequence). The CDR3 has 13 residues. Trimming took 5 bases from V and 5 from J, leaving 13 bases between them. DNA of the CDR3: TGTGCCAGCAGCCCCGCTAGCAGGAACGAGCAGTACGTC. It translates to CASSPASRNEQYV.

This chain joins TRBV2 and TRBJ2-2, with TRBD2 matching 7 bases. Unmatched junction bases numbered 12, after V lost 6 bases and J lost 2 bases. Germline V gene data show CDR1 as SNHLY and CDR2 as FYNNEI. There are 17 residues in the CDR3. CDR3 coding DNA: TGTGCCAGCAGCAAAACCGGGACTAACTACAACACCGGGGAGCTGTTTTTT. Amino acid sequence: CASSKTGTNYNTGELFF.

V and J are TRBV3-1 (or the pseudogene TRBV3-2) and TRBJ2-3, with 7 bases that match TRBD2. Germline V gene data show CDR1 as LGHDT and CDR2 as YNNKEL (reference sequence). CDR3 length: 15 residues. The junction had 2 bases not matched to a gene; V was cut back by 2 bases and J by 0 bases. The CDR3 nucleotides read TGTGCCAGCAGCCAACTAGCGGTTAGCACAGATACGCAGTATTTT. It yields the protein CASSQLAVSTDTQYF.

The chain is built from TRBV19 and TRBJ1-2; 8 bases are a match to TRBD1. The J segment lost 2 bases and the V segment lost 6 bases, leaving 8 bases of the junction unmatched. The CDR3 consists of 15 residues. Per the germline V gene, CDR1 is LNHDA and CDR2 is SQIVND (reference sequence). CDR3 nucleotides: TGTGCCAGTAGCAAACCGGGACAGGAAAACTATGGCTACACCTTC. It is translated as CASSKPGQENYGYTF.

This clone is a singleton in its sample. The chain recombines TRBV5-1 with TRBJ1-5, with D uncertain. Germline V gene data show CDR1 as SGHRS and CDR2 as YFSETQ. The CDR3 totals 16 residues. The V end lost 0 bases, the J end lost 2 bases, and 12 bases lay between the germline ends. The CDR3 DNA reads as TGCGCCAGCAGCTTGGGGTCGGAGATAGGCAATCAGCCCCAGCATTTT. Its protein product is CASSLGSEIGNQPQHF.

The chain carries TRBV3-1 (or the pseudogene TRBV3-2) and TRBJ1-5; D is unresolved. Germline loops: CDR1 LGHDT, CDR2 YNNKEL (reference sequence). The V end lost 0 bases, the J end lost 2 bases, and 11 bases lay between the germline ends. The CDR3 covers 16 residues. In DNA form, the CDR3 reads TGTGCCAGCAGCCAAGATTGGGGAGTGGGCAATCAGCCCCAGCATTTT. Protein: CASSQDWGVGNQPQHF.

V usage is TRBV1 and J usage is TRBJ2-5; the table names TRBD2, a call not compared with the DNA. TRBV1 is deemed a pseudogene. The CDR3 is 18 amino acids. The CDR3: CTSSQDQVYMAGGETQYF. The DNA for the CDR3 is TGCACCAGCAGCCAAGATCAGGTTTATATGGCGGGGGGAGAGACCCAGTACTTC.

The chain has TRBV3-1 (or the pseudogene TRBV3-2) and TRBJ2-1; TRBD1 matches 11 bases. The germline gives CDR1 LGHDT, CDR2 YNNKEL (reference sequence). There are 16 residues in the CDR3. J was trimmed by 4 bases and V by 4 bases; bases with no gene match: 6. The CDR3 DNA reads TGTGCCAGCAGCCCGGGCGGGACAGGGGGTTACAATGAGCAGTTCTTC. Its translation is CASSPGGTGGYNEQFF.

The chain recombines TRBV2 with TRBJ2-7, with 7 bases fitting TRBD1. The V and J ends lost 6 bases and 7 bases, in that order; junction bases with no gene match: 9. Germline CDR1 and CDR2: SNHLY and FYNNEI. The CDR3 has 13 residues. The CDR3 DNA reads as TGTGCCAGCAGGGTAGAGGGGGCGGGTGAGCAGTACGTC. This gives the protein CASRVEGAGEQYV.

V is TRBV27 and J is TRBJ1-2, with 7 bases matching TRBD1. Germline V gives CDR1 MNHEY, CDR2 SMNVEV (reference sequence). This CDR3 region has 14 residues. V was clipped by 5 bases and J by 8 bases; unmatched bases: 11. CDR3 DNA sequence: TGTGCCAGCAGTAGACAGGGTAGAAAGAAAGGCTACACCTTC. This encodes CASSRQGRKKGYTF.